This T cell receptor (beta chain) appears in the sequencing data of a study of Graves' ophthalmopathy and Graves' hyperthyroidism. Amplification of TCR beta CDR3 regions used RNA transcripts. A first-round RT-PCR used HTBI primers, followed by a second-round multiplex PCR. TCRdb redid the calling of the multiplex PCR reads with MiXCR, one entry per CDR3 protein. The sample contains some 400,000 distinct CDR3 sequences, about a sixth of which appear only once. Germline CDR1 and CDR2: MDHEN and SYDVKM. The CDR3 spans 14 residues. This clonotype was seen many times. An end of the junction does not agree with germline; a read error may underlie this.

The sample taken for sequencing was peripheral blood. This sequence joins TRBV28 and TRBJ2-7; weak D call: TRBD1 (6 bases). The clonotype comes from a young woman with Graves' ophthalmopathy. The CDR3 is CAGSPRTVSYEQYF. The CDR3 region has the DNA TGTGCCGGCAGTCCCAGGACAGTCTCCTACGAGCAGTACTTC.